The 10 T cell receptor beta chains below come from one sample, sequenced in a study of T cells in Graves' hyperthyroidism and ophthalmopathy. Template material for amplifying TCR beta CDR3 regions consisted of RNA transcripts. Initially, a first-round RT-PCR of the TCR CDR3 employed the HTBI primer set. In TCRdb, the multiplex PCR reads were re-called with MiXCR into one record per CDR3 protein. The sample holds roughly 160,000 distinct CDR3 sequences, approximately 9% seen once. Sequencing used blood. Receptors were obtained from a woman aged 18-29 years with Graves' hyperthyroidism that later progressed to Graves' ophthalmopathy.

In this sample, this clonotype turned up a few times. J is TRBJ2-2 and V is TRBV27; unclear D gene. The V gene lost 1 base and the J gene lost 6 bases, with 12 bases spanning the gap. Per germline, CDR1 MNHEY and CDR2 SMNVEV (reference sequence). This CDR3 has 15 residues. The chain's CDR3 is CASSLLGHGAGELFF. CDR3 nucleotides: TGTGCCAGCAGTTTATTAGGGCATGGCGCCGGGGAGCTGTTTTTT.

This clonotype was recorded at least ten times. V usage is TRBV12-3 or TRBV12-4 and J usage is TRBJ2-2; D uncertain. V lost 3 bases and J 0 bases, leaving 14 bases between the germline ends. The CDR3 consists of 17 residues. The CDR3 coding sequence is TGTGCCAGCAGTTTCCCCTTGCGGTTTCCGAACACCGGGGAGCTGTTTTTT. Protein sequence: CASSFPLRFPNTGELFF.

This clonotype was detected ten times or more. The chain carries TRBV7-4 and TRBJ2-5; possible D gene TRBD2, 5 bases. Germline V gives CDR1 SGHVT, CDR2 SQSDAQ. This CDR3 is built from 15 residues. V shed 5 bases and J shed 5 bases, with 18 bases lying between them. The CDR3 loop is CASSRKWRWWETQYF. The CDR3 DNA is TGTGCCAGCAGCCGGAAATGGAGGTGGTGGGAGACCCAGTACTTC.

This clonotype came up many times. The V and J genes are TRBV9 and TRBJ1-1; D gene ambiguous. CDR1 and CDR2 from the germline V gene are SGDLS and YYNGEE. The length of the CDR3 is 13 residues. Trimming removed 2 bases from V and 1 base from J, with 6 bases in between. CDR3 sequence (DNA): TGTGCCAGCAGCGTGAGCACGAACACTGAAGCTTTCTTT. It is translated as CASSVSTNTEAFF.

This clonotype has a handful of counts. The CDR3 nucleotides are TGTGCCACCAGTTTGTCCGGCGGGCCCCAGCATTTT. Translated, it gives CATSLSGGPQHF. This chain joins TRBV24-1 and TRBJ1-5; no reliable D call. This CDR3 region has 12 residues. V lost 6 bases and J lost 9, with 11 bases in between. From germline, CDR1 is KGHDR and CDR2 SFDVKD.

There are many counts of this clonotype. The chain employs TRBV6-6 and TRBJ2-7; D is perhaps TRBD2 (7 bases). The CDR3 spans 16 residues. Germline loops: CDR1 MNHNY, CDR2 SVGAGI (reference sequence). V was cut by 0 bases and J by 1 base, with 13 bases left in between. CDR3 residues: CASSYSGGGRSYEQYF. In DNA form, the CDR3 reads TGTGCCAGCAGTTACTCGGGGGGGGGGCGATCCTACGAGCAGTACTTC.

There are many counts of this clonotype. The chain joins TRBV27 to TRBJ1-1, with D hard to call. Trimming took 5 bases from V and 0 from J, leaving 13 bases between them. The CDR3 is 15 residues long. Germline CDR1 is MNHEY and CDR2 is SMNVEV (reference sequence). Written as DNA, the CDR3 is TGTGCCAGCAGTCCCCTACAGATAATGAACACTGAAGCTTTCTTT. This sequence encodes CASSPLQIMNTEAFF.

The chain uses TRBV5-6 and TRBJ2-6; no definite D call. In germline, CDR1 is SGHDT, CDR2 YYEEEE. The CDR3 runs 15 residues. The V and J ends lost 1 base and 4 bases respectively, with 9 bases between them. CDR3 region: CASSLPMSGANVLTF. In DNA, the CDR3 is TGTGCCAGCAGCTTGCCAATGTCGGGGGCCAACGTCCTGACTTTC. Combining the CDR3 with reference TRBV5-6 and TRBJ2-6 gives the whole variable domain DAGVTQSPTHLIKTRGQQVTLRCSPKSGHDTVSWYQQALGQGPQFIFQYYEEEERQRGNFPDRFSGHQFPNYSSELNVNALLLGDSALYLCASSLPMSGANVLTFGAGSRLTVL.

This chain links TRBV19 with TRBJ2-2, with TRBD2 matching over 15 bases. V shed 3 bases, J shed 5 bases, and the junction held 1 base outside the gene matches. Germline lookup yields CDR1 LNHDA and CDR2 SQIVND (reference sequence). The CDR3 has 16 amino acids. CDR3 coding DNA: TGTGCCAGTAGTATGGGACTAGCGGGAGGAACCGGGGAGCTGTTTTTT. It yields the protein CASSMGLAGGTGELFF. The full variable domain, its missing parts supplied by reference TRBV19 and TRBJ2-2, is DGGITQSPKYLFRKEGQNVTLSCEQNLNHDAMYWYRQDPGQGLRLIYYSQIVNDFQKGDIAEGYSVSREKKESFPLTVTSAQKNPTAFYLCASSMGLAGGTGELFFGEGSRLTVL.

Ten or more counts support this clonotype. Its ends do not fully match the called genes, so a read error is possible. This chain uses TRBV12-3 or TRBV12-4 with TRBJ2-7; 9 bases align to TRBD2. The CDR3 contains 14 residues. The CDR3 region is CASSLAGAHYEQYF. The CDR3 nucleotides are TGTGCCAGCAGCTTAGCGGGAGCCCACTACGAGCAGTACTTC.